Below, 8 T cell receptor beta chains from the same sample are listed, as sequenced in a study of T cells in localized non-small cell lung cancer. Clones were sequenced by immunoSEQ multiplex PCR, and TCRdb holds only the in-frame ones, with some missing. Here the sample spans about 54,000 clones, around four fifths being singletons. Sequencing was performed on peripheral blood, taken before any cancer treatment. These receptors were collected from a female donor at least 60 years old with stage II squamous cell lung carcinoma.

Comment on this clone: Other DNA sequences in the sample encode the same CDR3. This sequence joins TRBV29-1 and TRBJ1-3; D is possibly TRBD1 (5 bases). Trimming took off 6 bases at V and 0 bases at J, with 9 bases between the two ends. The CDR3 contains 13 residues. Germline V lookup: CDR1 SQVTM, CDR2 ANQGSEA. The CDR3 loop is CSVAGTSGNTIYF. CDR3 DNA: TGCAGCGTCGCCGGGACCTCTGGAAACACCATATATTTT.

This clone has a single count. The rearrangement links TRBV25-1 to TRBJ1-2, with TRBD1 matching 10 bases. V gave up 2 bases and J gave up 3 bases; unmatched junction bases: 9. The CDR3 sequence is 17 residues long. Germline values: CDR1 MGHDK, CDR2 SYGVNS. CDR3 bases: TGTGCCAGCAGTGAAAGGACAGGGGGGCGATCCGACTATGGCTACACCTTC. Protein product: CASSERTGGRSDYGYTF.

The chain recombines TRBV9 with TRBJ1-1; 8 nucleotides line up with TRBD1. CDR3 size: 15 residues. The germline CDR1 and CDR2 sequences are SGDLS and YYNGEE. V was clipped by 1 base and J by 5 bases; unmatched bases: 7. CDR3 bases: TGTGCCAGCAGCGTAAGCGGACAGGGAGGGACTGAAGCTTTCTTT. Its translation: CASSVSGQGGTEAFF.

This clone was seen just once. The CDR3 here is CASSLLAGNYGYTF. In DNA form, the CDR3 reads TGTGCCAGCAGCTTATTAGCAGGGAACTATGGCTACACCTTC. The chain joins TRBV7-8 to TRBJ1-2, with a tentative D call TRBD1 (5 bases). The CDR3 length is 14 residues. The germline gives CDR1 SGHVS, CDR2 FQNEAQ. Deletions cut 2 bases from V and 2 bases from J, with 9 bases between.

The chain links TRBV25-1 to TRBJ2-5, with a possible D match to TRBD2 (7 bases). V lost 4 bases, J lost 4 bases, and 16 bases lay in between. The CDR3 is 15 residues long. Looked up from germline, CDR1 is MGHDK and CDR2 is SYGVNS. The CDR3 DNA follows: TGTGCCAGCAGTGTGAGAGGGAGGGGGAGAGAGACCCAGTACTTC. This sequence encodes CASSVRGRGRETQYF. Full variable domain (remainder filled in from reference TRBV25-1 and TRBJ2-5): EADIYQTPRYLVIGTGKKITLECSQTMGHDKMYWYQQDPGMELHLIHYSYGVNSTEKGDLSSESTVSRIRTEHFPLTLESARPSHTSQYLCASSVRGRGRETQYFGPGTRLLVL.

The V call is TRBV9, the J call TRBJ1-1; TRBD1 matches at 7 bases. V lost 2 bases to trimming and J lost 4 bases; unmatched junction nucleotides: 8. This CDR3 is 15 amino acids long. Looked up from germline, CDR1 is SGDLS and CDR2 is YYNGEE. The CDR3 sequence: CASSVTGLGSTEAFF. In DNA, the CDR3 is TGTGCCAGCAGCGTGACAGGGCTTGGTTCCACTGAAGCTTTCTTT.

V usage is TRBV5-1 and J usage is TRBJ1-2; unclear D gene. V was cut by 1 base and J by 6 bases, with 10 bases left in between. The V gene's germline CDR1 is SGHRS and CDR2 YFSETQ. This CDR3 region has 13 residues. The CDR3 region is CASSLTIRNGYTF. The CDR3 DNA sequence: TGCGCCAGCAGCTTGACTATCCGTAATGGCTACACCTTC.

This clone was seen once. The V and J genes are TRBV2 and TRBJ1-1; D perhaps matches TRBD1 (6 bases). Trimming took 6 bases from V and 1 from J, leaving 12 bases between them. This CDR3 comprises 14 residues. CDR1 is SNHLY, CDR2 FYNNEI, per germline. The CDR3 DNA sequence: TGTGCCAGCAGGCATCAAGGGGGGAACACTGAAGCTTTCTTT. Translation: CASRHQGGNTEAFF.